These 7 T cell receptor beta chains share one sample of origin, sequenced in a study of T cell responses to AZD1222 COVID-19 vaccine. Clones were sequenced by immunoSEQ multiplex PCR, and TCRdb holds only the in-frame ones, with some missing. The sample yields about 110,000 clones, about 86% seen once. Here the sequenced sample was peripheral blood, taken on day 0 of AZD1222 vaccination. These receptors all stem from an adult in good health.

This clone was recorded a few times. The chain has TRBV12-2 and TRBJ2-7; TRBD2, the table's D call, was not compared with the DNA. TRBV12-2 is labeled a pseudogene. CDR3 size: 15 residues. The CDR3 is CASRFCRLHSYEQYF. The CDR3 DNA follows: TGTGCAAGTCGCTTCTGCAGACTCCACTCCTACGAGCAGTACTTC.

DNA for the CDR3: TGTGCCAGTATTGGGTTAAACTCTGGAAACACCATATATTTT. Encoded protein: CASIGLNSGNTIYF. The chain employs TRBV19 and TRBJ1-3; D is undetermined. Germline V gene sequence: CDR1 LNHDA, CDR2 SQIVND (reference sequence). The V and J ends lost 7 bases and 0 bases respectively, with 10 bases between them. The CDR3 is 14 amino acids.

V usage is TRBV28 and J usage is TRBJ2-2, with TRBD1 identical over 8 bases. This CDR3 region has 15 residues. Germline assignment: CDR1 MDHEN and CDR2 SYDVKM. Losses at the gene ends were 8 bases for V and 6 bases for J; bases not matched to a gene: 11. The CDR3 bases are TGTGCCAGCTGCAAGGGGGACAGGCAATCCGGGGAGCTGTTTTTT. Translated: CASCKGDRQSGELFF.

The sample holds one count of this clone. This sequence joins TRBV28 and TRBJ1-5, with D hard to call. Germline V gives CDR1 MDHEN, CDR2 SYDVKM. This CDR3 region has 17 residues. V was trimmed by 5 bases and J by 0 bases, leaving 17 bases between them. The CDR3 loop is CASSPLRRADSNQPQHF. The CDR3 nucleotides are TGTGCCAGCAGTCCCCTCCGGCGGGCGGATAGCAATCAGCCCCAGCATTTT.

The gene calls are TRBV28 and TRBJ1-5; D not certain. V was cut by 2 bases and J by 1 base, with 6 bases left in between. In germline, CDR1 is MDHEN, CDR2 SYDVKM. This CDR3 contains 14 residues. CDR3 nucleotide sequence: TGTGCCAGCAGTTTAGGTCAGAGCAATCAGCCCCAGCATTTT. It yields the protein CASSLGQSNQPQHF.

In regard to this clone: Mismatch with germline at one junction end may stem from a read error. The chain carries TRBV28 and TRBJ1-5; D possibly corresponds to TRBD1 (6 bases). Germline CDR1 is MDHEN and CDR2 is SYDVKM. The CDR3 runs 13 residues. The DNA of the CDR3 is TGTGCCTGCAGGGGCCGGCGGCATCAGCCCCAGCATTTT. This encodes CACRGRRHQPQHF.

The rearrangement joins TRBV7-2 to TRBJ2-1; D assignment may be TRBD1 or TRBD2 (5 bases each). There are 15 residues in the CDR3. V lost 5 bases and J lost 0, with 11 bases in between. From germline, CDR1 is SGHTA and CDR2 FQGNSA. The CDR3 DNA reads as TGTGCCAGCAGCACAGATGGGGGCTCCTACAATGAGCAGTTCTTC. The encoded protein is CASSTDGGSYNEQFF.